This T cell receptor beta chain was identified during a study of shared clonotypes between healthy human individuals. Study summary: With ages of 18 to 49, the donors were two women and three men. Per donor, three plates held CD4 naive cells, three held CD4 memory, two held CD8 naive and one held CD8 memory. Study-level points and caveats: Among donors, the sharing of clonotypes was expected to be influenced by sequencing depth.

In germline, CDR1 is SGHNT, CDR2 YYREEE (reference sequence). This CDR3 contains 14 residues. Between the trimmed V and J ends, which lost 1 base and 1 base, there was a span of 9 bases. The repertoire was sequenced with immunoSEQ multiplex PCR; TCRdb's copy has only in-frame clones and lacks some. The sample holds under 2.5 million clones, around 90% seen once. This clone was found once. Its antigen is as yet unknown. The sequence was obtained from a young man in good health. Some clones in this sample may be carry-over from other donors' samples. The sequencing input was naive CD4+ T cells from PBMCs. Subset indicated: CD45RA+ positively selected. This sequence joins TRBV5-4 and TRBJ2-7; D call uncertain. This chain's CDR3 is CASSLNGGSYEQYF. The DNA for the CDR3 is TGTGCCAGCAGCTTGAATGGCGGATCCTACGAGCAGTACTTC.